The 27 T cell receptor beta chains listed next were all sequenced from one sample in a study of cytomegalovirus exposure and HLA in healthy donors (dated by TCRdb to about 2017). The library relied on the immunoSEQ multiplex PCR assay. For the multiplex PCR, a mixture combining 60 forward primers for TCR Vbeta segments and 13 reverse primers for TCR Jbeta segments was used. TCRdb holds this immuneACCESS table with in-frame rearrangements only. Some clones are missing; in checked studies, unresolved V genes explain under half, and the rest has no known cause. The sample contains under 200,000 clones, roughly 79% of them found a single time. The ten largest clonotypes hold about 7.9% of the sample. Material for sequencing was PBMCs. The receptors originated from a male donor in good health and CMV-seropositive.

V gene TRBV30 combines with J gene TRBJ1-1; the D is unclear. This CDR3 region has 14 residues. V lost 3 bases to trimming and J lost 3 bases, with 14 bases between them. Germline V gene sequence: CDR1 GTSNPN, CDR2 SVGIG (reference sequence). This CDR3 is CAWRRNSRYTEAFF. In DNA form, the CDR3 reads TGTGCCTGGAGAAGGAACAGTCGATACACTGAAGCTTTCTTT. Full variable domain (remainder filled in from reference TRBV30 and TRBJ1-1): SQTIHQWPATLVQPVGSPLSLECTVEGTSNPNLYWYRQAAGRGLQLLFYSVGIGQISSEVPQNLSASRPQDRQFILSSKKLLLSDSGFYLCAWRRNSRYTEAFFGQGTRLTVV.

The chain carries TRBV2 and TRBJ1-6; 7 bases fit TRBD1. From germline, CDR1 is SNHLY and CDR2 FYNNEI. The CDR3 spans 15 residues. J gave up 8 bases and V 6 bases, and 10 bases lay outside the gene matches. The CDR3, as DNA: TGTGCCAGCAGATACGACAGGGTGAGGGATTCACCCCTCCACTTT. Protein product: CASRYDRVRDSPLHF.

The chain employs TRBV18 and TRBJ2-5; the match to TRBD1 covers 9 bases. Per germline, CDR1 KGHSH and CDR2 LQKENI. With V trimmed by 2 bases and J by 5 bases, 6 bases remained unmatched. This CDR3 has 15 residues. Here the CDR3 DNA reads TGTGCCAGCTCACCAGGGACAGGGCGGTGGGAGACCCAGTACTTC. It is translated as CASSPGTGRWETQYF.

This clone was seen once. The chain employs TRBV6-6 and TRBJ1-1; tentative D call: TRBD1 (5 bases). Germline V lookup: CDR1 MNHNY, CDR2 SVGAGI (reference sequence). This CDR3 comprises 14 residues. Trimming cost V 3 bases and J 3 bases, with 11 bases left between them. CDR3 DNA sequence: TGTGCCAGCAGTTATCTGGGGCTGGACACTGAAGCTTTCTTT. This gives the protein CASSYLGLDTEAFF.

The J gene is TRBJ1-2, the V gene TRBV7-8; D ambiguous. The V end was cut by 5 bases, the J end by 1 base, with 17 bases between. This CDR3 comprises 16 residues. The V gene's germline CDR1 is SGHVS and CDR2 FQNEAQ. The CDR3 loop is CASSPPLRSHNYGYTF. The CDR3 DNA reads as TGTGCCAGCAGCCCGCCGCTTAGATCTCATAACTATGGCTACACCTTC.

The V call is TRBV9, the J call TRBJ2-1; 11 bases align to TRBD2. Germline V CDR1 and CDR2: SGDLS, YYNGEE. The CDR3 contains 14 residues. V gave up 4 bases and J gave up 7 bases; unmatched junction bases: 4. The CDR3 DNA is TGTGCCAGCAGCCTCGGGACTAGCGGTAATGAGCAGTTCTTC. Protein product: CASSLGTSGNEQFF.

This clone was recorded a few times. CDR3 DNA: TGCAGCGTTGAGGGGACAGGGCCCAATGAAAAACTGTTTTTT. Its translation is CSVEGTGPNEKLFF. The V call is TRBV29-1, the J call TRBJ1-4; 9 nucleotides match TRBD1. The germline V gene encodes CDR1 SQVTM and CDR2 ANQGSEA. The CDR3 covers 14 residues. The J segment lost 5 bases and the V segment lost 3 bases, leaving 4 bases of the junction unmatched.

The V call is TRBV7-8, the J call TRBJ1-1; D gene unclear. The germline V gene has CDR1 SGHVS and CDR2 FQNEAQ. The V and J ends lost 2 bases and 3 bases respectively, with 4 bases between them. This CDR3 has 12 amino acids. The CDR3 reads CASSLRDTEAFF. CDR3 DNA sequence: TGTGCCAGCAGCTTACGGGACACTGAAGCTTTCTTT.

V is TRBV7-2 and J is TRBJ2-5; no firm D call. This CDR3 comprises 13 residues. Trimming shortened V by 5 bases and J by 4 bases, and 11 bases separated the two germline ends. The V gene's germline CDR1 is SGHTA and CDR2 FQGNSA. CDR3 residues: CASSARSGETQYF. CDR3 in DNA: TGTGCCAGCAGCGCCCGGTCGGGAGAGACCCAGTACTTC.

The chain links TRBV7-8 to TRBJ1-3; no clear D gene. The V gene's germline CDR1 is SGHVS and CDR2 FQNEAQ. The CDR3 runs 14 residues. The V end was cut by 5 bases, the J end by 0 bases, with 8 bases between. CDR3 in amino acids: CASSPSPSGNTIYF. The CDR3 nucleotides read TGTGCCAGCAGCCCTAGCCCCTCTGGAAACACCATATATTTT.

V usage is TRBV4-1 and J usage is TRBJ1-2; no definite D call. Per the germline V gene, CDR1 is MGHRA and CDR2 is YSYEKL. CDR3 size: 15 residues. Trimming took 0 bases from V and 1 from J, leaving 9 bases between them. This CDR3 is CASSQESYSNYGYTF. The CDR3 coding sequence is TGCGCCAGCAGCCAAGAGTCTTACAGTAACTATGGCTACACCTTC.

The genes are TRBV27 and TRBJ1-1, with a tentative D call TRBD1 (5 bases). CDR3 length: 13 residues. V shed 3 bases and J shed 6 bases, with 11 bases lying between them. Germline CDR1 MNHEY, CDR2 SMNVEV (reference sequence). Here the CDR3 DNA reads TGTGCCAGCAGTTTCGGTAGGGGCCCTGAAGCTTTCTTT. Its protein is CASSFGRGPEAFF.

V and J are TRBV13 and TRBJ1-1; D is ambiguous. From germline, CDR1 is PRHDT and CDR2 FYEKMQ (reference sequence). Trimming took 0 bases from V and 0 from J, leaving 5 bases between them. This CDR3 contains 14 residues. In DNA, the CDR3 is TGTGCCAGCAGCTTAGGGCGGGTGAACACTGAAGCTTTCTTT. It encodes CASSLGRVNTEAFF.

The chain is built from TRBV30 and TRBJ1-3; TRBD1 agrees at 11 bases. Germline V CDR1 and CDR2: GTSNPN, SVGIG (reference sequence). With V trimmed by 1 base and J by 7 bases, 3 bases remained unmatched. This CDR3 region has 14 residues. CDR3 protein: CAWSEDRGLNTIYF. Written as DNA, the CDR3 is TGTGCCTGGAGTGAGGACAGGGGGCTTAACACCATATATTTT.

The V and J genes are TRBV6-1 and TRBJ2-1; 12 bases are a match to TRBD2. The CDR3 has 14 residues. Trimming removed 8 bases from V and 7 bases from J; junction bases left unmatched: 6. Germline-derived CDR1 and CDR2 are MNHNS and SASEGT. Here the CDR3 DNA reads TGTGCCAGCGCCCTAGCGGGGGGGCAAAATGAGCAGTTCTTC. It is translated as CASALAGGQNEQFF.

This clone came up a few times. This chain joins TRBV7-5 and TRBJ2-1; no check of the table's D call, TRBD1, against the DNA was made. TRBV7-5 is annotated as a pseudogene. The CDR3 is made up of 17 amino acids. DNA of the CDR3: TGTGCCAGAAGCCAGACAGGGGGCGGCGAAACCTACAATGAGCAGTTCTTC. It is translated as CARSQTGGGETYNEQFF.

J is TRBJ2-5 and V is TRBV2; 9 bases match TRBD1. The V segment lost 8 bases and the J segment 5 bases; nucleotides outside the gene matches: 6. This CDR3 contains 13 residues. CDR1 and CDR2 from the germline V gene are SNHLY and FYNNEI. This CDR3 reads CASRAGTGETQYF. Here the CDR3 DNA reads TGTGCCAGCCGAGCCGGGACAGGGGAGACCCAGTACTTC. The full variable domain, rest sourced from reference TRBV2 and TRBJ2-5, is EPEVTQTPSHQVTQMGQEVILRCVPISNHLYFYWYRQILGQKVEFLVSFYNNEISEKSEIFDDQFSVERPDGSNFTLKIRSTKLEDSAMYFCASRAGTGETQYFGPGTRLLVL.

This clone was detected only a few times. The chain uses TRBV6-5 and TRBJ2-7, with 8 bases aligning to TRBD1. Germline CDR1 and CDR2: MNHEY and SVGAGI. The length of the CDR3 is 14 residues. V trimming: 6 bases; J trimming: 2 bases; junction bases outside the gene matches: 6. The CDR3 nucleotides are TGTGCCAGCAGCCGCGGACAGGGTGCCTACGAGCAGTACTTC. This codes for CASSRGQGAYEQYF.

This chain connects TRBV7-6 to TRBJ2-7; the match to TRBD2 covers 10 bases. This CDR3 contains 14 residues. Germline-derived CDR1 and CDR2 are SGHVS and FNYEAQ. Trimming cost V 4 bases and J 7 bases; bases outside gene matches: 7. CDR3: CASSSSGGAEEQYF. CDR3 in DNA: TGTGCCAGCAGCTCCAGCGGGGGGGCGGAAGAGCAGTACTTC.

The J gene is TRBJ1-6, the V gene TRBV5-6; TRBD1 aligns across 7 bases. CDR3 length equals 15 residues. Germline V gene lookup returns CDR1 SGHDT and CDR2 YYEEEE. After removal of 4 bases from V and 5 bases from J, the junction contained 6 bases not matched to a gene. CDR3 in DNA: TGTGCCAGCAGCGTACAGGGGAGAGATAATTCACCCCTCCACTTT. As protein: CASSVQGRDNSPLHF.

CDR3: CASSRSGGHYNEQFF. CDR3 nucleotide sequence: TGCGCCAGCAGCCGTAGCGGGGGGCACTACAATGAGCAGTTCTTC. This chain joins TRBV4-3 and TRBJ2-1, with 10 bases fitting TRBD2. Germline V gene lookup returns CDR1 LGHNA and CDR2 YSLEER. This CDR3 has 15 amino acids. After removal of 4 bases from V and 3 bases from J, the junction contained 3 bases not matched to a gene.

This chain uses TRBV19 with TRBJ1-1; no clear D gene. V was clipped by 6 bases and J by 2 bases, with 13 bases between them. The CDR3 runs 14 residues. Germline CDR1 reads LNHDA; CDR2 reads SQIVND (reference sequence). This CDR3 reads CASSLIGVNTEAFF. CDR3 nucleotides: TGTGCCAGTAGCTTGATCGGGGTTAACACTGAAGCTTTCTTT.

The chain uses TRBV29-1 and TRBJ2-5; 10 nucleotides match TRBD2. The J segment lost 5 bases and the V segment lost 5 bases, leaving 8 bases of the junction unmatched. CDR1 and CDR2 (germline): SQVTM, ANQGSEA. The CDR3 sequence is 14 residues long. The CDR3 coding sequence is TGCAGCGTTAGCCTAGCGGGGGCCTGGGAGACCCAGTACTTC. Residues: CSVSLAGAWETQYF. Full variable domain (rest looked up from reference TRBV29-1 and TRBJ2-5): SAVISQKPSRDICQRGTSLTIQCQVDSQVTMMFWYRQQPGQSLTLIATANQGSEATYESGFVIDKFPISRPNLTFSTLTVSNMSPEDSSIYLCSVSLAGAWETQYFGPGTRLLVL.

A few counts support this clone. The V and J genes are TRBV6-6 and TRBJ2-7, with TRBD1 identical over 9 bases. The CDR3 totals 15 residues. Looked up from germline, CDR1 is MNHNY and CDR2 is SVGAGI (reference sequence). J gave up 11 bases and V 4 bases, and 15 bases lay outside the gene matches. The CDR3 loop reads CASSSTGQGPGTEYF. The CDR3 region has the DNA TGTGCCAGCAGTTCTACCGGACAGGGGCCGGGGACGGAGTACTTC.

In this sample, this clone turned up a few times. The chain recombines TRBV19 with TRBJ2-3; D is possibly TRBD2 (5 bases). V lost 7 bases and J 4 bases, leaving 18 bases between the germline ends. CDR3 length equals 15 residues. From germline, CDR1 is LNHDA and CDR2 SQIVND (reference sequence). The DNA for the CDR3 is TGTGCCAGTACATCGGGAAGAGGAGCAGCAGATACGCAGTATTTT. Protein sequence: CASTSGRGAADTQYF. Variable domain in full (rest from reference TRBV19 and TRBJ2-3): DGGITQSPKYLFRKEGQNVTLSCEQNLNHDAMYWYRQDPGQGLRLIYYSQIVNDFQKGDIAEGYSVSREKKESFPLTVTSAQKNPTAFYLCASTSGRGAADTQYFGPGTRLTVL.

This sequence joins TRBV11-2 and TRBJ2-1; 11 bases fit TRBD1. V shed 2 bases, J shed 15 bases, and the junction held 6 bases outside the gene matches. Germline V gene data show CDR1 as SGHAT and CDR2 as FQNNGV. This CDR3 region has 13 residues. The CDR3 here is CASSLMDRGHGFF. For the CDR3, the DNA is TGTGCCAGCAGCTTAATGGACAGGGGGCATGGGTTCTTC.

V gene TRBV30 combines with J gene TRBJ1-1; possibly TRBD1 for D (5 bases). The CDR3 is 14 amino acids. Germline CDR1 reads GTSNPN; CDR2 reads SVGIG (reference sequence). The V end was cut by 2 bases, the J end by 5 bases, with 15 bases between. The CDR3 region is CAWSTTSGMTEAFF. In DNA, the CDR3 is TGTGCCTGGAGTACGACCTCAGGGATGACTGAAGCTTTCTTT.